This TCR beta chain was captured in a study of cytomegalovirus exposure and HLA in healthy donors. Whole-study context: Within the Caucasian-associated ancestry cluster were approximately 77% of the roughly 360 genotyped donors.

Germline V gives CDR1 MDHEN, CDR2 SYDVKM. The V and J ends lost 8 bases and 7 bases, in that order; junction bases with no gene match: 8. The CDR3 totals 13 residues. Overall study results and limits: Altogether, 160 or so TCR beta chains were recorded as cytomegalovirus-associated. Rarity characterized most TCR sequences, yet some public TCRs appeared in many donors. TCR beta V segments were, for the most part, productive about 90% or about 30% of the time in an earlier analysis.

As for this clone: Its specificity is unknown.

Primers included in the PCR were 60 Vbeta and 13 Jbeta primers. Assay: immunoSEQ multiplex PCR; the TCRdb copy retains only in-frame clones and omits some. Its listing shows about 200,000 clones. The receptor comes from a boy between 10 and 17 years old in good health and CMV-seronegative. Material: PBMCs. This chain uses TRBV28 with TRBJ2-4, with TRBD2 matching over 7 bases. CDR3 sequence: CASWGGKVNIQYF. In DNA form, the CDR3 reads TGTGCCAGCTGGGGGGGGAAGGTTAACATTCAGTACTTC.